This TCR beta chain was sequenced for a study of T cells after yellow fever vaccination. Study-wide background: SMART-Seq v4 Ultra Low Input prepared libraries from low-cell fractions. Study-level points and caveats: Although the secondary response was weaker, it peaked faster, at day 5 versus 15.

Making TCR cDNA involved 5'RACE template switching, which added UMIs and a universal primer site. TCRdb analysed the 5' RACE reads with MiXCR anew, one entry per CDR3 protein. The sample lists a few hundred thousand distinct CDR3 sequences; under 15% were seen once. This clonotype was found a few times. Its target is unknown. The source is a man aged 18-30 years who received the YFV17D yellow fever vaccine. The input for sequencing was CD4+ T cells sorted from PBMCs, taken 15 days after the yellow fever booster vaccination.

In nucleotides, the CDR3 is TGTGCCTGCTCGTCCGCGAACACCGGGGAGCTGTTTTTT. Amino acid sequence: CACSSANTGELFF. The V and J genes are TRBV27 and TRBJ2-2; no firm D call. Germline CDR1 MNHEY, CDR2 SMNVEV (reference sequence). The CDR3 consists of 13 residues. V was pared by 11 bases and J by 0 bases, with 10 bases between.